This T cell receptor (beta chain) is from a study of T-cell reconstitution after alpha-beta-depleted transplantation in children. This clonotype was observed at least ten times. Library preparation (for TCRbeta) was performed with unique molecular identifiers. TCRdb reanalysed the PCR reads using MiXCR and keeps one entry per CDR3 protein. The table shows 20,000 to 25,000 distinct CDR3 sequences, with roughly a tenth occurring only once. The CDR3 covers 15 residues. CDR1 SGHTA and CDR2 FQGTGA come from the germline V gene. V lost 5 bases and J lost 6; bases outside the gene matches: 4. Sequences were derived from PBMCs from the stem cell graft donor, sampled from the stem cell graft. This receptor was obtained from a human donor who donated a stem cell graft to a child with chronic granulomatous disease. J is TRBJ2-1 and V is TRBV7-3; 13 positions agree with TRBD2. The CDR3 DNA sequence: TGTGCCAGCAGCCCTCGGACTAGCGGGGGCAATGAGCAGTTCTTC. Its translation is CASSPRTSGGNEQFF.